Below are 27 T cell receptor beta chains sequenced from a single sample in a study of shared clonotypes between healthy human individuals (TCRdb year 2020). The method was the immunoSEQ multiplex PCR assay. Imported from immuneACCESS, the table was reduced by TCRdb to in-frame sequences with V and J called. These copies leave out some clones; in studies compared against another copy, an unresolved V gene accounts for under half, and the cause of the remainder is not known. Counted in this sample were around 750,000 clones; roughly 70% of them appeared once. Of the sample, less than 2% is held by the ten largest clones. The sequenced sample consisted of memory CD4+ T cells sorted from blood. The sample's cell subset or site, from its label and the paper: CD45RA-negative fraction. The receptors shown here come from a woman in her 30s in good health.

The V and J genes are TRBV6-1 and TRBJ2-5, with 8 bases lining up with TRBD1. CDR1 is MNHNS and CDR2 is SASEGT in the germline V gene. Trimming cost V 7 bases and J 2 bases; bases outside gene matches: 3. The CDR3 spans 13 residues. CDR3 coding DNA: TGTGCCAGCAACAACAGGGGGCAAGAGACCCAGTACTTC. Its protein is CASNNRGQETQYF.

The CDR3: CASSPLRDRAPEAFF. CDR3 sequence (DNA): TGTGCCAGTAGTCCACTCCGGGACAGGGCGCCTGAAGCTTTCTTT. J is TRBJ1-1 and V is TRBV19, with 9 bases identical to TRBD1. Germline V gene data show CDR1 as LNHDA and CDR2 as SQIVND (reference sequence). The CDR3 is 15 residues long. The V segment lost 5 bases and the J segment 6 bases; nucleotides outside the gene matches: 10.

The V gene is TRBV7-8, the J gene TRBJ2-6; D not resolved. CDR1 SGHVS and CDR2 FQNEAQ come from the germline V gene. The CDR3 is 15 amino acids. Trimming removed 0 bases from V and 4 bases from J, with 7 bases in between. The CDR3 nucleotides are TGTGCCAGCAGCTTAGCACGGGCAGGGGCCAACGTCCTGACTTTC. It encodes CASSLARAGANVLTF.

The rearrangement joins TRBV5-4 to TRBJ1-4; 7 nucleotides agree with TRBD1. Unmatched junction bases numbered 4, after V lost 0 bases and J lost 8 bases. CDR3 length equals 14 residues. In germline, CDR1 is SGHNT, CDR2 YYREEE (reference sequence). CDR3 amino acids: CASSLGQGGEKLFF. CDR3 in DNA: TGTGCCAGCAGCTTGGGACAGGGTGGGGAAAAACTGTTTTTT.

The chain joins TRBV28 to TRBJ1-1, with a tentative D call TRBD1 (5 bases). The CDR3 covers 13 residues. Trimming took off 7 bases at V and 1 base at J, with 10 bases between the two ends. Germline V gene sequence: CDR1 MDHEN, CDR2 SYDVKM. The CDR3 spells CASIQGGNTEAFF. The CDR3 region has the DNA TGTGCCAGCATTCAGGGCGGGAACACTGAAGCTTTCTTT.

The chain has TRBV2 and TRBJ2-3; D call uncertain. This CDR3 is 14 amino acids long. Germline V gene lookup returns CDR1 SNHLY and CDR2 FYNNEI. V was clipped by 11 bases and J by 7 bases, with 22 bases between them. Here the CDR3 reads CACAFRALNNTQYF. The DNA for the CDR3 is TGTGCCTGTGCATTCCGGGCTTTGAACAATACGCAGTATTTT. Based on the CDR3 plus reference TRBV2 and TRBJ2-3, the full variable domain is EPEVTQTPSHQVTQMGQEVILRCVPISNHLYFYWYRQILGQKVEFLVSFYNNEISEKSEIFDDQFSVERPDGSNFTLKIRSTKLEDSAMYFCACAFRALNNTQYFGPGTRLTVL.

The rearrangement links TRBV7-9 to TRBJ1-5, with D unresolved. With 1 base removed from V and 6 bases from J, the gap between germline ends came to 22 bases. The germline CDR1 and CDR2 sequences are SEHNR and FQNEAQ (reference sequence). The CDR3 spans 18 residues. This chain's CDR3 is CASSLGVFGKGLFQPQHF. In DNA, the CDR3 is TGTGCCAGCAGCTTAGGTGTCTTTGGTAAGGGATTATTTCAGCCCCAGCATTTT.

This CDR3 is CASRSRDSRGYEQYF. In nucleotides, the CDR3 is TGTGCCAGCAGGTCCCGGGACAGCCGTGGCTACGAGCAGTACTTC. V is TRBV6-6 and J is TRBJ2-7, with 7 bases fitting TRBD1. This CDR3 has 15 amino acids. V lost 6 bases to trimming and J lost 3 bases; unmatched junction nucleotides: 11. Looked up from germline, CDR1 is MNHNY and CDR2 is SVGAGI (reference sequence).

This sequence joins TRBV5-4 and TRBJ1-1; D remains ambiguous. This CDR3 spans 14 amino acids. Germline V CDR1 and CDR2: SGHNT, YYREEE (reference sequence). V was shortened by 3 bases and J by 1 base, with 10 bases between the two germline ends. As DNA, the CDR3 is TGTGCCAGCAGCTCAGTTTTTGGGAACACTGAAGCTTTCTTT. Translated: CASSSVFGNTEAFF. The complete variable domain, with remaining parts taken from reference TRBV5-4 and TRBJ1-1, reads ETGVTQSPTHLIKTRGQQVTLRCSSQSGHNTVSWYQQALGQGPQFIFQYYREEENGRGNFPPRFSGLQFPNYSSELNVNALELDDSALYLCASSSVFGNTEAFFGQGTRLTVV.

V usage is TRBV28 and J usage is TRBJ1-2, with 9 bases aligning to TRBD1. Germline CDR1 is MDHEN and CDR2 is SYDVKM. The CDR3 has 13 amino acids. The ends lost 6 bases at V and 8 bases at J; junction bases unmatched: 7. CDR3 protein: CASSRDRVGGYTF. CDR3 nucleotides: TGTGCCAGCAGCCGGGACAGGGTGGGGGGCTACACCTTC.

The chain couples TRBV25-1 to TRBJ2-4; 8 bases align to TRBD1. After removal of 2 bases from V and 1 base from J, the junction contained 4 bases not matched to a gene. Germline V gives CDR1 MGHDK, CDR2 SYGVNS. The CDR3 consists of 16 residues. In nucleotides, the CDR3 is TGTGCCAGCAGTGAAGTGAGACAGGGGGCCAAAAACATTCAGTACTTC. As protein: CASSEVRQGAKNIQYF.

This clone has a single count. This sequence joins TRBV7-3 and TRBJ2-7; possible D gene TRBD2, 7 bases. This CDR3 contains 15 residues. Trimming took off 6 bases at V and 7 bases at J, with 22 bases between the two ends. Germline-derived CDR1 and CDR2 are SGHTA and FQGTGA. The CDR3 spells CASRPAGGRNREQYF. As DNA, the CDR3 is TGTGCCAGCAGACCCGCCGGGGGGCGTAACAGAGAGCAGTACTTC.

CDR3 in amino acids: CASRPGTADFYEQYF. CDR3 nucleotide sequence: TGTGCCAGCAGACCAGGGACTGCAGATTTTTACGAGCAGTACTTC. This rearrangement joins TRBV27 to TRBJ2-7, with a weak D call TRBD2 (6 bases). Germline V gives CDR1 MNHEY, CDR2 SMNVEV (reference sequence). CDR3 length equals 15 residues. Trimming took off 6 bases at V and 4 bases at J, with 19 bases between the two ends.

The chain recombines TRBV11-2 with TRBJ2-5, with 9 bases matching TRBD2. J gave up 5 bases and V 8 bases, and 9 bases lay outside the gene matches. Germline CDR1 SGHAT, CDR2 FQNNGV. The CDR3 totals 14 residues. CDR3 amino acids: CASGVAGASETQYF. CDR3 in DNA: TGTGCCAGCGGGGTAGCGGGAGCCTCGGAGACCCAGTACTTC.

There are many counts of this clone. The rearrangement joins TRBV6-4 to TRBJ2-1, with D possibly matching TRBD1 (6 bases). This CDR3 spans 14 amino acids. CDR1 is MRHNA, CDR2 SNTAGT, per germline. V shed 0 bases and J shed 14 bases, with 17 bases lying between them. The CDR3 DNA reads TGTGCCAGCAGTGACTCGCCCACAGGGTGGAGTGAGTTCTTC. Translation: CASSDSPTGWSEFF.

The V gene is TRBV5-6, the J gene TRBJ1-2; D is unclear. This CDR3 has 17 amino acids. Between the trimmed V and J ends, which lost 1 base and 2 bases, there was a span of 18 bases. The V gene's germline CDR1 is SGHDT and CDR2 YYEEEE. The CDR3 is CASSLSSQKNTNYGYTF. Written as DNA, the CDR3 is TGTGCCAGCAGCTTGAGCAGCCAAAAGAATACGAACTATGGCTACACCTTC.

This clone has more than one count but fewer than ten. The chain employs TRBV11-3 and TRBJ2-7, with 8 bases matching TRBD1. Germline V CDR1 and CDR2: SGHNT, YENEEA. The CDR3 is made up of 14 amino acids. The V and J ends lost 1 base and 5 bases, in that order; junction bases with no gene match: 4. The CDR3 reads CASSLGTGKNEQYF. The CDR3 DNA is TGTGCCAGCAGCTTAGGGACAGGGAAAAACGAGCAGTACTTC.

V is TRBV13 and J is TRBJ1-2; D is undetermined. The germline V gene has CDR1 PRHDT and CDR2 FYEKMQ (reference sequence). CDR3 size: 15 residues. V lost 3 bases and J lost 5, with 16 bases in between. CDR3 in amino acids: CASSFSSGPLYGYTF. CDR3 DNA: TGTGCCAGCAGCTTCTCCAGCGGACCGTTGTATGGCTACACCTTC.

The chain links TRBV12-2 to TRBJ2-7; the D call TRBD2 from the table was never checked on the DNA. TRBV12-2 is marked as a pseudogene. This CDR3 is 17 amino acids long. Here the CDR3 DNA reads TGTGCAAGTCGCTTAGCTACTAGCGGGAGGTCGGGTTACGAGCAGTACTTC. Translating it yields CASRLATSGRSGYEQYF.

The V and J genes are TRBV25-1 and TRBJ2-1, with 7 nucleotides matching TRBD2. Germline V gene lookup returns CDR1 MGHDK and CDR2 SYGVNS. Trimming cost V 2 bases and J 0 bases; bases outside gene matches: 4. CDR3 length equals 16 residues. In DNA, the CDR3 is TGTGCCAGCAGTGAAATTGGCGGGAGCTCCTACAATGAGCAGTTCTTC. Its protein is CASSEIGGSSYNEQFF.

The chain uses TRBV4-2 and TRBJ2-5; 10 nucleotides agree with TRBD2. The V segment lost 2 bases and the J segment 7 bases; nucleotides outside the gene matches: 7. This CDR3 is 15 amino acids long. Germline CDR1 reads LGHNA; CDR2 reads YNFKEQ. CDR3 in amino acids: CASSQSSGSFGTQYF. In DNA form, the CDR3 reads TGTGCCAGCAGCCAATCTAGCGGGAGTTTTGGGACCCAGTACTTC.

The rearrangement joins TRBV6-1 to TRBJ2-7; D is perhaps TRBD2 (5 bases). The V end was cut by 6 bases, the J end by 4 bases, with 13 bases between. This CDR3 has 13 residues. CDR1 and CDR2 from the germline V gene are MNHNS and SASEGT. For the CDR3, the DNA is TGTGCCAGCAGCCCTAAACGAGGGTACGAGCAGTACTTC. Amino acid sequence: CASSPKRGYEQYF.

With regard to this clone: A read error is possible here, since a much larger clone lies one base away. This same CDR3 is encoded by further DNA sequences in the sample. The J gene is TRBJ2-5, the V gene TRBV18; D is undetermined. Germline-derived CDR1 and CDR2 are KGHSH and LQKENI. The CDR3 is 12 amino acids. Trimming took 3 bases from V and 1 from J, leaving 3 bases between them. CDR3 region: CASSPSQETQYF. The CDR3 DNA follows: TGTGCCAGCTCACCTTCCCAAGAGACCCAGTACTTC.

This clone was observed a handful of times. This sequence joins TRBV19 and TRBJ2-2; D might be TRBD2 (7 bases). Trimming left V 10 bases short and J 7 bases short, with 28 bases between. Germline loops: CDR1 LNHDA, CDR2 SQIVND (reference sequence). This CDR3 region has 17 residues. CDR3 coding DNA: TGTGCCACCAAACAGGGAGGGGGGTCTGGGCTTATCGGGGAGCTGTTTTTT. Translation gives CATKQGGGSGLIGELFF.

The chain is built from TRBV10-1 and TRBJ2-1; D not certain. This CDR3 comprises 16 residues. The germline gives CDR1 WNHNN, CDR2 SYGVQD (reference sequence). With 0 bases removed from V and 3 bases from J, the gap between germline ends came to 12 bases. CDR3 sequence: CASSESVARGYNEQFF. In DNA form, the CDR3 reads TGCGCCAGCAGTGAGTCGGTGGCTAGAGGCTACAATGAGCAGTTCTTC.

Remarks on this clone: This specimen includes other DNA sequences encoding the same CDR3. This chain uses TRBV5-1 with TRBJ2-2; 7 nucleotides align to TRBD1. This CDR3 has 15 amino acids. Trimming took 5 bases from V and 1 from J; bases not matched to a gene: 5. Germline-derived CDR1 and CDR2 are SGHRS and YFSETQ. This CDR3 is CASSPGTENTGELFF. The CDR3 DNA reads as TGCGCCAGCAGTCCAGGGACAGAGAACACCGGGGAGCTGTTTTTT.

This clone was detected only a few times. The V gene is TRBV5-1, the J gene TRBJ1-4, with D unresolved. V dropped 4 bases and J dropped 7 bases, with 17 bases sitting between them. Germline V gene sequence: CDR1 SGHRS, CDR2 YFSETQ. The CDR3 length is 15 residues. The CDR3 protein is CASSPQWAGLEKLFF. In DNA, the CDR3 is TGCGCCAGCAGCCCTCAATGGGCAGGCCTTGAAAAACTGTTTTTT.